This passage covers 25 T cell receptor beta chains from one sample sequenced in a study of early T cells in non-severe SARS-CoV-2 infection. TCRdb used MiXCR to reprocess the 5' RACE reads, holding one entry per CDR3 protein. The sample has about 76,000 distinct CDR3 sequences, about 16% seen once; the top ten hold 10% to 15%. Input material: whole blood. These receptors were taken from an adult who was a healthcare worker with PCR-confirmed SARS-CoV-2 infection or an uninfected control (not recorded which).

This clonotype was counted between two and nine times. The CDR3 loop is CATSVRTSGANEQFF. In DNA form, the CDR3 reads TGTGCCACCAGTGTCCGGACTAGCGGGGCGAATGAGCAGTTCTTC. This chain uses TRBV24-1 with TRBJ2-1, with TRBD2 matching over 12 bases. The CDR3 sequence is 15 residues long. Germline V gives CDR1 KGHDR, CDR2 SFDVKD. With V trimmed by 5 bases and J by 7 bases, 5 bases remained unmatched.

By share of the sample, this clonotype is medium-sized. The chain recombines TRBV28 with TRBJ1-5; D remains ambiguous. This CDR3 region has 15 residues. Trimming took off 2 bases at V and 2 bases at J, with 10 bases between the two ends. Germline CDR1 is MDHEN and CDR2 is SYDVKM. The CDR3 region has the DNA TGTGCCAGCAGTTTAGCGGGTGGGGGCAATCAGCCCCAGCATTTT. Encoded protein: CASSLAGGGNQPQHF.

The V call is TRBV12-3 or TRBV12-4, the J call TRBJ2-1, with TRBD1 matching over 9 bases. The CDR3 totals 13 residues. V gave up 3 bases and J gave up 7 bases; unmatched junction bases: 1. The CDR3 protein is CASSFDRGNEQFF. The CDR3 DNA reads TGTGCCAGCAGTTTTGACAGGGGGAATGAGCAGTTCTTC.

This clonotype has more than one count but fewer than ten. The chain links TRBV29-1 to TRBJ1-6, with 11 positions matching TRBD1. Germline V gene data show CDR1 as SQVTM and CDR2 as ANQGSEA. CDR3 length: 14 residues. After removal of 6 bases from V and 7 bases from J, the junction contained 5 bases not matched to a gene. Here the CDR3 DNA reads TGCAGCGTATGGACAGGGGGCGTAAATTCACCCCTCCACTTT. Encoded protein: CSVWTGGVNSPLHF.

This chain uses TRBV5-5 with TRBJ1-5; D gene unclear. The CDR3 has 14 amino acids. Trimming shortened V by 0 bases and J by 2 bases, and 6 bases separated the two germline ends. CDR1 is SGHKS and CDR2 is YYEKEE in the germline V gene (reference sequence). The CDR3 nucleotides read TGTGCCAGCAGCTTGGAGCACGGCAATCAGCCCCAGCATTTT. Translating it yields CASSLEHGNQPQHF.

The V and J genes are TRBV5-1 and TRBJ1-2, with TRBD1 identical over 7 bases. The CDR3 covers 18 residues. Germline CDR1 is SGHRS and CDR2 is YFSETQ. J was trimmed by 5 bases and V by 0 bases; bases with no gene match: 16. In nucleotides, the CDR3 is TGCGCCAGCAGCTTGGACACCCCCGACAGGGAAGGAGGGTATGGCTACACCTTC. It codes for CASSLDTPDREGGYGYTF.

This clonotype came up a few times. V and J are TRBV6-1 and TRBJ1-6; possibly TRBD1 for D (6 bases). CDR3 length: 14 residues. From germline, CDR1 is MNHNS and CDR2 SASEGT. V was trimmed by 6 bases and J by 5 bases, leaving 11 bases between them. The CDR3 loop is CASREWTDNSPLHF. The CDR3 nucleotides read TGTGCCAGCAGGGAATGGACAGATAATTCACCCCTCCACTTT.

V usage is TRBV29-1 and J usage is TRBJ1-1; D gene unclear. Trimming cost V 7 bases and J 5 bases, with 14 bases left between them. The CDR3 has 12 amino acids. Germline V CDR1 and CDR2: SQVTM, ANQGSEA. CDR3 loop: CSGRRGSTEAFF. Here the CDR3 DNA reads TGCAGCGGCAGGCGGGGTAGTACTGAAGCTTTCTTT.

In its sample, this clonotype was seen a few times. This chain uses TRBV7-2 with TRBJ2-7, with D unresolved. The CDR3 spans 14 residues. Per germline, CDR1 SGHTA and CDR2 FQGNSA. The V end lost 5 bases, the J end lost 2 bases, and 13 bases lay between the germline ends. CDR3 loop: CASSRRTAAYEQYF. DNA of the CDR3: TGTGCCAGCAGCCGACGGACCGCCGCCTACGAGCAGTACTTC.

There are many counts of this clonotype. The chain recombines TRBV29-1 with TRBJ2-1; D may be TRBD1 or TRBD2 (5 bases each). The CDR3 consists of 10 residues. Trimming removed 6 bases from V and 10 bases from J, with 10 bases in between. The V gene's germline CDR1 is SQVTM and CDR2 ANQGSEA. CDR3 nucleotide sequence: TGCAGCGTCGAGTGGGGGGAGCAGTTCTTC. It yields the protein CSVEWGEQFF.

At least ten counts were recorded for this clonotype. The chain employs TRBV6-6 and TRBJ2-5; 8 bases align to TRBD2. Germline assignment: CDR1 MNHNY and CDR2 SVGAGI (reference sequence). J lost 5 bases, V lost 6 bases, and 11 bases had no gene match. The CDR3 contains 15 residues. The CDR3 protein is CASRPRLASDETQYF. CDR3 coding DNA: TGTGCCAGCAGACCTCGACTAGCGTCGGATGAGACCCAGTACTTC.

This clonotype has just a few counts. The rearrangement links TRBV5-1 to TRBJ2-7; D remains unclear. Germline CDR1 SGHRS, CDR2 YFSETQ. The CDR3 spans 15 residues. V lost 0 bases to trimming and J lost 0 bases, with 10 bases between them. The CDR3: CASSLGGESSYEQYF. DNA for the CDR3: TGCGCCAGCAGCTTGGGGGGTGAAAGCTCCTACGAGCAGTACTTC.

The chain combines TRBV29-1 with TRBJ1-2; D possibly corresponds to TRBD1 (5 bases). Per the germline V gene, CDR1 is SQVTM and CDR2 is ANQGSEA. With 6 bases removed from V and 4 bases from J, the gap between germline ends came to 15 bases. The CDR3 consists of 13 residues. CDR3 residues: CSVPSGPVYGYTF. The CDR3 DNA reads TGCAGCGTCCCTTCGGGACCGGTCTATGGCTACACCTTC.

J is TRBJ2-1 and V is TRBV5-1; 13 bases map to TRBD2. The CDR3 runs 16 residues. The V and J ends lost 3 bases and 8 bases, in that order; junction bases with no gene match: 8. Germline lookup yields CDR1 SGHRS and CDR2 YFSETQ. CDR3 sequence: CASSSLAGGPGYEQFF. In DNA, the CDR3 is TGCGCCAGCAGCTCACTAGCGGGAGGGCCTGGATATGAGCAGTTCTTC.

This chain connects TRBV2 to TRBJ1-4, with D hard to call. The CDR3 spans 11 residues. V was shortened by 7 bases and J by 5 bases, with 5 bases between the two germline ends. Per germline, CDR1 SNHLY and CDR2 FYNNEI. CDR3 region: CASKLNEKLFF. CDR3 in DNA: TGTGCCAGCAAGCTAAATGAAAAACTGTTTTTT.

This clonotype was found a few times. Here the CDR3 reads CSARDVSYEQYF. Written as DNA, the CDR3 is TGCAGTGCTAGAGATGTCAGCTACGAGCAGTACTTC. The V and J genes are TRBV20-1 and TRBJ2-7, with D uncertain. The CDR3 has 12 residues. Trimming pared 0 bases from V and 3 bases from J, leaving 6 bases between. Germline CDR1 and CDR2: DFQATT and SNEGSKA (reference sequence).

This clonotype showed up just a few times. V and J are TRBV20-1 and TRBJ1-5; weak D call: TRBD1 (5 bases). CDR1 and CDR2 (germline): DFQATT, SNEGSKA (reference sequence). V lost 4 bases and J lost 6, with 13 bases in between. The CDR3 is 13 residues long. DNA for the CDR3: TGCAGTGCTACCGTGGGGGGTGGTCAGCCCCAGCATTTT. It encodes CSATVGGGQPQHF.

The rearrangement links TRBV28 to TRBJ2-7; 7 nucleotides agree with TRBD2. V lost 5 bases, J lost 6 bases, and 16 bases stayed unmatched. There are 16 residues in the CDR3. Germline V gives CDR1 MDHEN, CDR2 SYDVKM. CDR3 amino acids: CASSPPLGRGLSEQYF. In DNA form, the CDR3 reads TGTGCCAGCAGTCCCCCGCTGGGAAGGGGACTAAGCGAGCAGTACTTC.

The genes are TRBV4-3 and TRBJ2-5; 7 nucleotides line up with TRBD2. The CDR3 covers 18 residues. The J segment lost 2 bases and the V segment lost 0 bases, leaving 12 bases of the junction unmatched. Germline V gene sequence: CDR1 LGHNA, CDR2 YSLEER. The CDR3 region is CASSQDPLGAGEQETQYF. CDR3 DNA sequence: TGCGCCAGCAGCCAAGACCCTCTGGGCGCGGGGGAACAAGAGACCCAGTACTTC.

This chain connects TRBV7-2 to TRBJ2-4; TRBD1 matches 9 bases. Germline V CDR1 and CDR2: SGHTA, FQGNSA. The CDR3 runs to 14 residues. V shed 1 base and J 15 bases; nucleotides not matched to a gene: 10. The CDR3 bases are TGTGCCAGCAGCTTAGACCACAGGGGGCCGGAGAGGTACTTC. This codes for CASSLDHRGPERYF. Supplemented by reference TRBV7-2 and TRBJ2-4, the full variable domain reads GAGVSQSPSNKVTEKGKDVELRCDPISGHTALYWYRQSLGQGLEFLIYFQGNSAPDKSGLPSDRFSAERTGGSVSTLTIQRTQQEDSAVYLCASSLDHRGPERYFGAGTRLSVL.

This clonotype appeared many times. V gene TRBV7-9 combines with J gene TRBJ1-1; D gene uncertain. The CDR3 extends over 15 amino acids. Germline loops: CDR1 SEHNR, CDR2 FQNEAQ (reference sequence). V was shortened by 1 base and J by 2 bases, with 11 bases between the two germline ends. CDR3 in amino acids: CASSLGHTANTEAFF. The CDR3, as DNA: TGTGCCAGCAGCTTAGGGCACACAGCTAACACTGAAGCTTTCTTT.

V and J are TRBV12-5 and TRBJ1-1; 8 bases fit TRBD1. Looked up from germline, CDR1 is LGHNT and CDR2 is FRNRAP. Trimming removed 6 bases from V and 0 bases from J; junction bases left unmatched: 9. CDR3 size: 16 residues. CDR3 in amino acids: CASGAPGQAMNTEAFF. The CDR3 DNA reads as TGTGCTAGTGGAGCTCCGGGACAGGCAATGAACACTGAAGCTTTCTTT.

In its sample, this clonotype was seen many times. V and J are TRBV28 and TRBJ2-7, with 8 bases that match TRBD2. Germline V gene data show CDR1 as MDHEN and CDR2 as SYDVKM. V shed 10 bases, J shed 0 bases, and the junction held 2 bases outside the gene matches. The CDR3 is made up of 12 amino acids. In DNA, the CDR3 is TGTGCCACCCGGGGGGGCTCCTACGAGCAGTACTTC. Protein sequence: CATRGGSYEQYF. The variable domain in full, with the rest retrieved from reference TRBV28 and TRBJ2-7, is DVKVTQSSRYLVKRTGEKVFLECVQDMDHENMFWYRQDPGLGLRLIYFSYDVKMKEKGDIPEGYSVSREKKERFSLILESASTNQTSMYLCATRGGSYEQYFGPGTRLTVT.

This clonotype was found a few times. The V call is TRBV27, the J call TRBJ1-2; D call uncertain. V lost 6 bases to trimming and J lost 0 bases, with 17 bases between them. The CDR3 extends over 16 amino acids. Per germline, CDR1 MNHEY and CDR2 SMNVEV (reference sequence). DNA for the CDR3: TGTGCCAGCAGCTATAATACGGCCGGATCTAACTATGGCTACACCTTC. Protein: CASSYNTAGSNYGYTF.

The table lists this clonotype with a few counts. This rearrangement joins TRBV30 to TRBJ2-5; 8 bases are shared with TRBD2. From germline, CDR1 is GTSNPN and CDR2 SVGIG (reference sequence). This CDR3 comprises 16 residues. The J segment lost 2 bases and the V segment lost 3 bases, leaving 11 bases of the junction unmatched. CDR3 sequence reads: CAWSPGGRNLQETQYF. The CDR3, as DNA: TGTGCCTGGAGCCCGGGAGGGCGAAATTTACAAGAGACCCAGTACTTC. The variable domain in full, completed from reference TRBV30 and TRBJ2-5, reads SQTIHQWPATLVQPVGSPLSLECTVEGTSNPNLYWYRQAAGRGLQLLFYSVGIGQISSEVPQNLSASRPQDRQFILSSKKLLLSDSGFYLCAWSPGGRNLQETQYFGPGTRLLVL.